Shown below are 30 T cell receptor beta chains from a single sample sequenced in a study of T cell responses to AZD1222 COVID-19 vaccine. The method was immunoSEQ multiplex PCR; TCRdb's version includes in-frame clones alone and lacks a portion of them. Of 130,000 or so clones in the sample, 90% to 95% were seen once. Sequenced here: peripheral blood, sampled 28 days after the second AZD1222 dose. The source is an adult who received the AZD1222 COVID-19 vaccine.

The chain links TRBV29-1 to TRBJ2-7; 10 bases fit TRBD1. CDR1 is SQVTM, CDR2 ANQGSEA, per germline. V dropped 1 base and J dropped 0; count of bases not matched to a gene: 3. CDR3 length: 15 amino acids. The CDR3 region has the DNA TGCAGCGTTGAAGGGGACAGGGGCGACTCCTACGAGCAGTACTTC. Protein sequence: CSVEGDRGDSYEQYF.

The V and J genes are TRBV28 and TRBJ2-7; maybe TRBD1 (5 bases). This CDR3 has 15 residues. Germline V CDR1 and CDR2: MDHEN, SYDVKM. V was cut by 1 base and J by 4 bases, with 14 bases left in between. DNA of the CDR3: TGTGCCAGCAGTTTATCCCAGGGTTTCGGTTACGAGCAGTACTTC. This translates into CASSLSQGFGYEQYF. The complete variable domain, with remaining parts taken from reference TRBV28 and TRBJ2-7, reads DVKVTQSSRYLVKRTGEKVFLECVQDMDHENMFWYRQDPGLGLRLIYFSYDVKMKEKGDIPEGYSVSREKKERFSLILESASTNQTSMYLCASSLSQGFGYEQYFGPGTRLTVT.

V usage is TRBV2 and J usage is TRBJ2-4; D not resolved. The CDR3 contains 11 residues. Germline V CDR1 and CDR2: SNHLY, FYNNEI. The ends were cut back, 6 bases at V and 8 bases at J, with 8 bases in the middle. Here the CDR3 DNA reads TGTGCCAGCAGCCTAGGAGACATTCAGTACTTC. Translated: CASSLGDIQYF.

The chain has TRBV19 and TRBJ2-2; tentatively, D is TRBD1 or TRBD2 (5 bases each). Germline V gives CDR1 LNHDA, CDR2 SQIVND (reference sequence). CDR3 size: 16 residues. V shed 3 bases and J shed 0 bases, with 11 bases lying between them. The CDR3 is CASSMGWDANTGELFF. For the CDR3, the DNA is TGTGCCAGTAGTATGGGATGGGACGCGAACACCGGGGAGCTGTTTTTT.

As DNA, the CDR3 is TGTGCCAGCAGCAACCCCGGGACACTACTCTACGAGCAGTACTTC. Its protein product is CASSNPGTLLYEQYF. The rearrangement uses TRBV27 and TRBJ2-7; a weak D match, TRBD1 (6 bases). The germline V gene encodes CDR1 MNHEY and CDR2 SMNVEV (reference sequence). Trimming shortened V by 6 bases and J by 3 bases, and 18 bases separated the two germline ends. The CDR3 loop spans 15 amino acids.

V is TRBV29-1 and J is TRBJ2-5; 10 bases fit TRBD2. Trimming at V came to 7 bases and at J to 1 base, leaving 15 bases not matched to a gene. CDR1 is SQVTM and CDR2 is ANQGSEA in the germline V gene. The CDR3 has 17 residues. The CDR3 nucleotides read TGCAGCGCCGGTGGGGGGCTAGCGGGAGCCCTCCAAGAGACCCAGTACTTC. Encoded protein: CSAGGGLAGALQETQYF.

This rearrangement joins TRBV7-8 to TRBJ2-1, with 8 bases identical to TRBD2. Germline loops: CDR1 SGHVS, CDR2 FQNEAQ. J lost 4 bases, V lost 4 bases, and 15 bases had no gene match. The CDR3 contains 18 residues. CDR3 amino acids: CASSSRPTAGVSYNEQFF. Here the CDR3 DNA reads TGTGCCAGCAGCTCGCGGCCGACAGCGGGAGTATCATACAATGAGCAGTTCTTC. The full variable domain, in which reference TRBV7-8 and TRBJ2-1 provide the parts outside the CDR3, is GAGVSQSPRYKVAKRGQDVALRCDPISGHVSLFWYQQALGQGPEFLTYFQNEAQLDKSGLPSDRFFAERPEGSVSTLKIQRTQQEDSAVYLCASSSRPTAGVSYNEQFFGPGTRLTVL.

The rearrangement uses TRBV29-1 and TRBJ2-7, with D hard to call. The CDR3 covers 12 residues. Trimming took 5 bases from V and 3 from J, leaving 11 bases between them. CDR1 and CDR2 (germline): SQVTM, ANQGSEA. As DNA, the CDR3 is TGCAGCGTTTGTTCCCAGGACTACGAGCAGTACTTC. It specifies CSVCSQDYEQYF.

The V gene is TRBV5-5, the J gene TRBJ2-5, with 11 positions matching TRBD2. Germline V gene sequence: CDR1 SGHKS, CDR2 YYEKEE (reference sequence). V shed 5 bases, J shed 2 bases, and the junction held 2 bases outside the gene matches. The CDR3 length is 14 residues. The CDR3 loop is CASSRLAGQETQYF. The CDR3 DNA sequence: TGTGCCAGCAGTCGACTAGCGGGGCAAGAGACCCAGTACTTC.

The J gene is TRBJ1-1, the V gene TRBV2, with TRBD1 matching 8 bases. Germline V gene sequence: CDR1 SNHLY, CDR2 FYNNEI. Losses at the gene ends were 7 bases for V and 3 bases for J; bases not matched to a gene: 7. The CDR3 loop spans 14 amino acids. The CDR3 DNA reads TGTGCCAGCAACCCCCAGGGGGCGTACACTGAAGCTTTCTTT. Encoded protein: CASNPQGAYTEAFF. The full variable domain, rest sourced from reference TRBV2 and TRBJ1-1, is EPEVTQTPSHQVTQMGQEVILRCVPISNHLYFYWYRQILGQKVEFLVSFYNNEISEKSEIFDDQFSVERPDGSNFTLKIRSTKLEDSAMYFCASNPQGAYTEAFFGQGTRLTVV.

This clone was recorded once. The genes are TRBV7-9 and TRBJ2-3, with D possibly being TRBD1 (6 bases). The CDR3 is 14 residues long. V was cut by 5 bases and J by 0 bases, with 9 bases left in between. Germline assignment: CDR1 SEHNR and CDR2 FQNEAQ (reference sequence). The CDR3 loop reads CASSPGASTDTQYF. CDR3 sequence (DNA): TGTGCCAGCAGCCCAGGGGCTAGCACAGATACGCAGTATTTT.

The chain is built from TRBV3-1 (or the pseudogene TRBV3-2) and TRBJ2-5; a possible D gene is TRBD1 (6 bases). Trimming removed 3 bases at V and 5 bases at J, with 13 bases between. The CDR3 is made up of 14 amino acids. The germline gives CDR1 LGHDT, CDR2 YNNKEL (reference sequence). In DNA, the CDR3 is TGTGCCAGCAGCCATAATACAGGGCCGGAGACCCAGTACTTC. Translating it yields CASSHNTGPETQYF.

This chain links TRBV10-3 with TRBJ1-1; possibly TRBD1 for D (5 bases). With 3 bases removed from V and 0 bases from J, the gap between germline ends came to 5 bases. Germline V gives CDR1 ENHRY, CDR2 SYGVKD. The CDR3 consists of 13 residues. The CDR3, as DNA: TGTGCCATCAGTGAAGGGGTGAACACTGAAGCTTTCTTT. Translated: CAISEGVNTEAFF.

DNA of the CDR3: TGTGCCAGCAGTTTAATGGGGCACACTGAAGCTTTCTTT. Its translation is CASSLMGHTEAFF. This rearrangement joins TRBV12-3 or TRBV12-4 to TRBJ1-1; D is perhaps TRBD1 (5 bases). Deletions cut 2 bases from V and 3 bases from J, with 7 bases between. The CDR3 is 13 amino acids.

This clone came up once. The genes are TRBV2 and TRBJ1-3; possible D gene TRBD1, 5 bases. Germline CDR1 reads SNHLY; CDR2 reads FYNNEI. Trimming stripped 8 bases from V and 6 bases from J, with 14 bases between. CDR3 length: 13 residues. The CDR3 coding sequence is TGTGCCAGCGACAGAACGCGAATAAACACCATATATTTT. Translating gives CASDRTRINTIYF. The whole variable domain, remainder taken from reference TRBV2 and TRBJ1-3, is EPEVTQTPSHQVTQMGQEVILRCVPISNHLYFYWYRQILGQKVEFLVSFYNNEISEKSEIFDDQFSVERPDGSNFTLKIRSTKLEDSAMYFCASDRTRINTIYFGEGSWLTVV.

The J gene is TRBJ2-4, the V gene TRBV15; the D gene is possibly TRBD2 (6 bases). Deletions cut 0 bases from V and 7 bases from J, with 13 bases between. The CDR3 has 15 amino acids. The germline gives CDR1 LNHNV, CDR2 YYDKDF (reference sequence). The CDR3 nucleotides read TGTGCCACCAGCAGAGATCTAGGAGGGTCTAACATTCAGTACTTC. Translating it yields CATSRDLGGSNIQYF.

J is TRBJ1-4 and V is TRBV19, with D perhaps TRBD1 (6 bases). Trimming removed 5 bases at V and 0 bases at J, with 10 bases between. The CDR3 spans 15 residues. Germline loops: CDR1 LNHDA, CDR2 SQIVND (reference sequence). The CDR3 protein is CASSQNRATNEKLFF. The CDR3 nucleotides are TGTGCCAGTAGTCAGAACAGGGCAACTAATGAAAAACTGTTTTTT.

The V gene is TRBV9, the J gene TRBJ2-1, with a possible D match to TRBD1 (6 bases). Trimming pared 6 bases from V and 6 bases from J, leaving 19 bases between. The CDR3 covers 15 residues. Germline V lookup: CDR1 SGDLS, CDR2 YYNGEE. The CDR3 nucleotides are TGTGCCAGCAACCTCCAAGGGGCAGGGGTCAATGAGCAGTTCTTC. It is translated as CASNLQGAGVNEQFF.

The V gene is TRBV28, the J gene TRBJ2-3; no definite D call. Trimming pared 6 bases from V and 2 bases from J, leaving 9 bases between. CDR1 and CDR2 from the germline V gene are MDHEN and SYDVKM. The CDR3 is 13 amino acids. The CDR3 here is CASSFRLTDTQYF. The CDR3 DNA follows: TGTGCCAGCAGCTTCCGGCTCACAGATACGCAGTATTTT.

The genes are TRBV7-8 and TRBJ1-5; D is perhaps TRBD1 (6 bases). There are 16 residues in the CDR3. V was trimmed by 5 bases and J by 3 bases, leaving 17 bases between them. Germline V gene sequence: CDR1 SGHVS, CDR2 FQNEAQ. CDR3 amino acids: CASSPLPQGSNQPQHF. Written as DNA, the CDR3 is TGTGCCAGCAGCCCCCTCCCACAGGGCTCCAATCAGCCCCAGCATTTT.

This chain uses TRBV6-2 or TRBV6-3 with TRBJ1-1; D call uncertain. Germline-derived CDR1 and CDR2 are MNHEY and SVGEGT. The V gene lost 2 bases and the J gene lost 3 bases, with 4 bases spanning the gap. The CDR3 loop spans 12 amino acids. This chain's CDR3 is CASSYRDTEAFF. CDR3 in DNA: TGTGCCAGCAGTTACCGGGACACTGAAGCTTTCTTT.

The chain carries TRBV7-3 and TRBJ1-1, with D maybe TRBD1 (5 bases). Looked up from germline, CDR1 is SGHTA and CDR2 is FQGTGA. The germline V and J ends were trimmed by 4 bases and 7 bases, with 16 bases remaining between them. This CDR3 comprises 14 residues. This chain's CDR3 is CASSSQGGGLEAFF. The CDR3 nucleotides are TGTGCCAGCAGCTCGCAGGGCGGTGGGCTTGAAGCTTTCTTT.

The chain carries TRBV11-2 and TRBJ2-1, with a possible D match to TRBD1 (6 bases). The V end lost 5 bases, the J end lost 6 bases, and 14 bases lay between the germline ends. The CDR3 loop spans 14 amino acids. The V gene's germline CDR1 is SGHAT and CDR2 FQNNGV. CDR3 nucleotide sequence: TGTGCCAGCAGCAAACAAACAGGGTCCAATGAGCAGTTCTTC. Residues: CASSKQTGSNEQFF.

The chain links TRBV7-2 to TRBJ1-6, with a possible D match to TRBD1 (6 bases). V lost 1 base and J 7 bases, leaving 11 bases between the germline ends. The CDR3 spans 15 residues. Germline V CDR1 and CDR2: SGHTA, FQGNSA. The CDR3 loop is CASSLDREENSPLHF. For the CDR3, the DNA is TGTGCCAGCAGCTTAGACAGGGAAGAAAATTCACCCCTCCACTTT.

V and J are TRBV5-4 and TRBJ1-4; D is unclear. Trimming took 3 bases from V and 12 from J, leaving 18 bases between them. Germline CDR1 is SGHNT and CDR2 is YYREEE (reference sequence). This CDR3 region has 14 residues. This chain's CDR3 is CASSSGPVIEELFF. The CDR3 DNA sequence: TGTGCCAGCAGCTCAGGACCCGTAATTGAGGAACTGTTTTTT.

This clone was observed once. This chain uses TRBV5-4 with TRBJ2-2; D ambiguous. The CDR3 consists of 14 residues. Trimming removed 10 bases at V and 0 bases at J, with 13 bases between. The germline CDR1 and CDR2 sequences are SGHNT and YYREEE (reference sequence). The CDR3 loop is CAVTSWANTGELFF. The CDR3 DNA reads as TGTGCCGTAACTTCTTGGGCGAACACCGGGGAGCTGTTTTTT. Looking up the rest from reference TRBV5-4 and TRBJ2-2 gives the full variable domain: ETGVTQSPTHLIKTRGQQVTLRCSSQSGHNTVSWYQQALGQGPQFIFQYYREEENGRGNFPPRFSGLQFPNYSSELNVNALELDDSALYLCAVTSWANTGELFFGEGSRLTVL.

This clone was detected only once. The chain links TRBV18 to TRBJ1-4; D unresolved. The CDR3 sequence is 14 residues long. Trimming stripped 2 bases from V and 2 bases from J, with 6 bases between. Germline loops: CDR1 KGHSH, CDR2 LQKENI. The CDR3 DNA reads TGTGCCAGCTCACCAACCGGGACTAATGAAAAACTGTTTTTT. Translated, it gives CASSPTGTNEKLFF.

In its sample, this clone was seen a few times. This chain joins TRBV19 and TRBJ1-1, with D possibly being TRBD1 (5 bases). CDR1 and CDR2 from the germline V gene are LNHDA and SQIVND (reference sequence). Between the trimmed V and J ends, which lost 6 bases and 3 bases, there was a span of 17 bases. The CDR3 covers 15 residues. CDR3 in amino acids: CASRNGNQGHTEAFF. The CDR3 bases are TGTGCCAGTAGAAATGGGAACCAGGGACACACTGAAGCTTTCTTT. Supplemented by reference TRBV19 and TRBJ1-1, the full variable domain reads DGGITQSPKYLFRKEGQNVTLSCEQNLNHDAMYWYRQDPGQGLRLIYYSQIVNDFQKGDIAEGYSVSREKKESFPLTVTSAQKNPTAFYLCASRNGNQGHTEAFFGQGTRLTVV.

In its sample, this clone was seen once. This chain links TRBV3-1 (or the pseudogene TRBV3-2) with TRBJ2-1; D perhaps matches TRBD2 (5 bases). Trimming stripped 1 base from V and 12 bases from J, with 19 bases between. The germline gives CDR1 LGHDT, CDR2 YNNKEL (reference sequence). The CDR3 is 15 residues long. The CDR3 DNA is TGTGCCAGCAGCCAAGCTAGCAGCCCTCTTCTCGGGCAGTTCTTC. Residues: CASSQASSPLLGQFF.

The chain joins TRBV11-2 to TRBJ2-2, with D unclear. CDR3 size: 14 residues. Per germline, CDR1 SGHAT and CDR2 FQNNGV. V was cut by 6 bases and J by 5 bases, with 13 bases left in between. Here the CDR3 DNA reads TGTGCCAGCAGTTCCTCCTCTCCGACCGGGGAGCTGTTTTTT. This translates into CASSSSSPTGELFF.